The 11 T cell receptor beta chains in this list originate from one sample, sequenced in a study of T cell clonality in common variable immunodeficiency. Measured with immunoSEQ multiplex PCR; TCRdb has only the in-frame clones, and not every one. The sample counts some 52,000 clones, none seen once; the ten largest own approximately 3.6%. Sequencing input: peripheral blood mononuclear cells. The source of these receptors is a person aged 18 to 75 in good health.

This clone showed up many times. The read ends 3 residues early relative to the CDR3; the germline J gene fills the gap. The chain carries TRBV5-4 and TRBJ2-2, with 11 bases aligning to TRBD2. This CDR3 contains 16 residues. Germline V CDR1 and CDR2: SGHNT, YYREEE (reference sequence). The ends lost 2 bases at V and 7 bases at J; junction bases unmatched: 7. The sequenced part of the CDR3 DNA is TGTGCCAGCAGCTTTCTTAGCGGGAGGGCCTTCGGGGAG. Translation gives CASSFLSGRAFGE. The complete CDR3 protein is CASSFLSGRAFGELFF.

This clone was detected ten times or more. The junction differs from germline at one of its ends, possibly a read error. Read data end 3 residues before the CDR3 end; the end is taken from the germline J gene. This chain joins TRBV4-2 and TRBJ2-3, with D tentatively TRBD1 (6 bases). Germline V gene lookup returns CDR1 LGHNA and CDR2 YNFKEQ. The CDR3 consists of 15 residues. CDR3 sequence reads: CASRSGTISTDTQYF. Incomplete CDR3 DNA: TGCGCCAGCAGATCCGGGACAATCAGCACAGATACG.

Note on this clone: The read ends 3 residues shy of where the CDR3 ends; the end is completed using the germline J gene. The rearrangement links TRBV30 to TRBJ1-5; D gene unclear. CDR1 GTSNPN and CDR2 SVGIG come from the germline V gene (reference sequence). CDR3 length: 13 residues. V dropped 2 bases and J dropped 5 bases, with 10 bases sitting between them. CDR3 protein: CAWSWAEHQPQHF. The sequenced part of the CDR3 DNA is TGTGCCTGGAGTTGGGCCGAACATCAGCCC.

This clone was detected many times. The observed sequence ends 3 residues before the CDR3 terminus, with the missing tail filled in from the germline J gene. This chain joins TRBV19 and TRBJ2-7; TRBD1 might be the D (5 bases). The CDR3 consists of 12 residues. Deletions cut 8 bases from V and 0 bases from J, with 8 bases between. From germline, CDR1 is LNHDA and CDR2 SQIVND (reference sequence). The CDR3 spells CASLDSSYEQYF. The covered CDR3 bases are TGTGCCAGTCTAGACAGCTCCTACGAG.

This clone was detected a few times. The read ends 3 residues early relative to the CDR3; the germline J gene fills the gap. The V gene is TRBV19, the J gene TRBJ1-1; D is possibly TRBD1 (6 bases). There are 14 residues in the CDR3. The germline V and J ends were trimmed by 7 bases and 7 bases, with 19 bases remaining between them. Looked up from germline, CDR1 is LNHDA and CDR2 is SQIVND (reference sequence). CDR3 bases read: TGTGCCAGTACTCCAGGGGCCGGTGGTGATGAA. Translated: CASTPGAGGDE. The entire CDR3 protein is CASTPGAGGDEAFF.

Concerning this clone itself: The read ends 3 residues early relative to the CDR3; the germline J gene fills the gap. This chain links TRBV20-1 with TRBJ2-7; 12 positions match TRBD1. The V segment lost 1 base and the J segment 3 bases; nucleotides outside the gene matches: 7. CDR1 is DFQATT, CDR2 SNEGSKA, per germline (reference sequence). The CDR3 is 16 residues long. The covered CDR3 bases are TGCAGTGCTAGAGCTGGGACAGGGGGCAAATTCTACGAG. This encodes CSARAGTGGKFYE. In full, the CDR3 is CSARAGTGGKFYEQYF.

This clone was counted ten times or more. The CDR3 is cut off 3 residues early in the read; its end comes from the germline J gene. V usage is TRBV20-1 and J usage is TRBJ2-4; tentative D call: TRBD1 (7 bases). CDR3 length equals 16 residues. Germline V lookup: CDR1 DFQATT, CDR2 SNEGSKA (reference sequence). The ends were cut back, 2 bases at V and 1 base at J, with 15 bases in the middle. The CDR3 DNA, read in part, is TGCAGTGCTAGACCACCAGCAGGGGGGGCCAAAAACATT. The encoded protein is CSARPPAGGAKNI. The entire CDR3 protein reads CSARPPAGGAKNIQYF.

Concerning this clone: The read falls 3 residues short of the CDR3 end, and the missing part is taken from the germline J gene. The chain has TRBV11-3 and TRBJ2-1, with D tentatively TRBD2 (5 bases). Trimming pared 2 bases from V and 5 bases from J, leaving 10 bases between. The CDR3 loop spans 14 amino acids. The germline V gene encodes CDR1 SGHNT and CDR2 YENEEA. The CDR3 loop reads CASSLSGRNNEQFF. The part of the CDR3 DNA that was read is TGTGCCAGCAGCTTAAGCGGTCGGAACAATGAG. Drawing the rest from reference TRBV11-3 and TRBJ2-1, the complete variable domain is EAGVVQSPRYKIIEKKQPVAFWCNPISGHNTLYWYLQNLGQGPELLIRYENEEAVDDSQLPKDRFSAERLKGVDSTLKIQPAELGDSAVYLCASSLSGRNNEQFFGPGTRLTVL.

In this sample, this clone turned up many times. The read ends 3 residues before the CDR3 terminus; that terminus is restored from the germline J gene. J is TRBJ2-7 and V is TRBV5-5; TRBD2 aligns across 8 bases. The V gene end was trimmed by 2 bases and the J gene end by 3 bases; junction bases not matched to a gene: 7. Germline lookup yields CDR1 SGHKS and CDR2 YYEKEE (reference sequence). There are 15 residues in the CDR3. CDR3 bases read: TGTGCCAGCAGCTTTCTAGCGGGTGGTCTCTACGAG. It is translated as CASSFLAGGLYE. The full CDR3 protein reads CASSFLAGGLYEQYF.

This clone was counted at least ten times. The read halts 3 residues ahead of the CDR3 end, with the missing end drawn from the germline J gene. The J gene is TRBJ1-6, the V gene TRBV5-6, with a tentative D call TRBD1 (5 bases). V was clipped by 2 bases and J by 5 bases, with 8 bases between them. Germline V gene lookup returns CDR1 SGHDT and CDR2 YYEEEE. The CDR3 covers 14 residues. The sequenced CDR3 bases are TGTGCCAGCAGCTTTGGGACTAATAATTCACCC. Translation: CASSFGTNNSP. The entire CDR3 sequence reads CASSFGTNNSPLHF.

This clone was detected ten times or more. Read sequence stops 3 residues before the CDR3 end, and the germline J gene provides the missing end. V is TRBV4-1 and J is TRBJ2-7; TRBD1 might be the D (6 bases). The CDR3 length is 15 residues. From germline, CDR1 is MGHRA and CDR2 YSYEKL. Trimming removed 0 bases from V and 2 bases from J, with 11 bases in between. The CDR3 bases that were read are TGCGCCAGCAGCCAAGAGAACAGGGATGCCTACGAG. Translated, it gives CASSQENRDAYE. The whole CDR3 reads CASSQENRDAYEQYF.